The sequence of this T cell receptor (beta chain) was determined in a study of blood T cell repertoires in COVID-19. Study background: The analysed material was cDNA or gDNA that came from T cells, B-cell-depleted T cells, or PBMCs.

Per the original methods: By means of reference gene primer amplification, nucleated cell counts were estimated. Method: immunoSEQ multiplex PCR; TCRdb's copy keeps in-frame clones and lacks some. V, J and clone size derive from that table, while D and trimming were established from the DNA sequence. The sample lists around 40,000 clones, around 87% occurring once. CDR3 length: 17 residues. Germline-derived CDR1 and CDR2 are SGHRS and YFSETQ. Unmatched junction bases numbered 8, after V lost 0 bases and J lost 2 bases. Sequenced sample: peripheral blood. The TCR originated in a man aged 50-60 years with active or convalescent COVID-19. This chain uses TRBV5-1 with TRBJ2-1, with 7 positions matching TRBD2. In nucleotides, the CDR3 is TGCGCCAGCAGCTTGGCCATTGTAAGCGGGACCTACAATGAGCAGTTCTTC. This encodes CASSLAIVSGTYNEQFF.